Detailed here is one T cell receptor beta chain. What antigen it recognizes has not been identified. Base qualities are not provided; no much larger clone lies one nucleotide away. These data originate in a study of blood T cell repertoires in COVID-19 (dated by TCRdb to the early 2020s). With respect to the entire study: Collaborator samples came from the United States, Italy and Spain and covered acute and convalescent phases of COVID-19. Subjects who had been exposed to COVID-19, were actively infected with it, or had recovered from it provided the deeply sampled blood TCRbeta repertoires that made up the dataset. Where available, HLA class I and class II types were obtained from metadata supplied by the sample provider rather than from assay-based typing. Sample metadata almost always included a de-identified subject ID, COVID-19 status, age in years and sex. A freely available public database, intended as a resource for researchers studying the immune response to SARS-CoV-2, is where the repertoires were released. The prospective study material was composed of cDNA or gDNA derived from T cells, B-cell-depleted T cells, or PBMCs. The samples were drawn from the first 160 participants of the ongoing ImmuneRACE study and from some 1,300 subjects provided by 6 global collaborators. The research as a whole found: The quantity of clinical and demographic metadata differed by source and by participant and was supplied without curation.

The immunoSEQ Assay, a bias-controlled multiplex PCR, was used to amplify TCRbeta CDR3 regions from genomic DNA. Under the source paper's analysis protocol: Within the assay, amplification of reference gene primers was used to estimate how many nucleated cells each sample contained. Sequence reads were collapsed and filtered to measure the absolute abundance of every unique TCRbeta CDR3 rearrangement. Productive Simpson clonality was computed per sample as the square root of Simpson's diversity index over productive rearrangements. TCRdb carries this immuneACCESS record with in-frame sequences only. Its versions omit some clonotypes, under half of them owing to an unresolved V gene in the studies checked, with the rest unexplained. The V and J calls and clone size were taken over from that table, and D and trimming were inferred from the DNA. Counted in this sample were some 100,000 clones; approximately 89% of them appeared once. The top ten constitute roughly 0.88% of the sample.

Whole blood was collected in K2EDTA tubes by collaborating institutions according to the institutions' own protocols. Collaborator samples were shipped for TCRbeta analysis as frozen whole blood, isolated PBMCs, or DNA extracted from either sample type. Sequencing was carried out using peripheral blood. The receptor was isolated from a man aged 55 to 70 with acute or convalescent COVID-19.

The nucleotides are TGTGCCAGCAGTAGGGGGGGGGATCAAGAGACCCAGTACTTC. Its coded protein is CASSRGGDQETQYF. Recombination joined TRBV27 with TRBJ2-5; the D gene is perhaps TRBD2, from 7 matching bases. The CDR3 runs 14 amino acids, cysteine and phenylalanine included. The entry retains the CDR3 DNA only, 42 bases that are in frame from base 1. From the germline V gene (reference sequence), CDR1 is MNHEY and CDR2 is SMNVEV. Deletion took 5 bases off V and 2 bases off J, with a span of 12 bases between the germline ends.